These 13 T cell receptor beta chains share one sample of origin, sequenced in a study of cytomegalovirus exposure and HLA in healthy donors. 60 Vbeta and 13 Jbeta primers were used in PCR. Repertoires were generated with immunoSEQ multiplex PCR, while TCRdb's copy carries only in-frame clones and drops some. The sample lists roughly 150,000 clones, around 9.7% occurring once. The sequenced sample consisted of PBMCs. These receptors were obtained from a man aged 45-65 years in good health and CMV-seronegative.

This clone was counted between two and nine times. V and J are TRBV19 and TRBJ2-7; weak D call: TRBD1 (6 bases). CDR3 length: 15 amino acids. The V gene's germline CDR1 is LNHDA and CDR2 SQIVND (reference sequence). Between the trimmed V and J ends, which lost 3 bases and 2 bases, there was a span of 14 bases. The chain's CDR3 is CASSIRQDGAYEQYF. The CDR3 coding sequence is TGTGCCAGTAGTATCCGACAGGACGGGGCCTACGAGCAGTACTTC.

In its sample, this clone was seen a few times. The chain employs TRBV2 and TRBJ1-6; D gene unclear. CDR1 SNHLY and CDR2 FYNNEI come from the germline V gene. There are 15 residues in the CDR3. Trimming pared 1 base from V and 5 bases from J, leaving 9 bases between. The chain's CDR3 is CASSEGAVNNSPLHF. CDR3 DNA sequence: TGTGCCAGCAGTGAAGGGGCAGTAAATAATTCACCCCTCCACTTT. The full variable domain, rest sourced from reference TRBV2 and TRBJ1-6, is EPEVTQTPSHQVTQMGQEVILRCVPISNHLYFYWYRQILGQKVEFLVSFYNNEISEKSEIFDDQFSVERPDGSNFTLKIRSTKLEDSAMYFCASSEGAVNNSPLHFGNGTRLTVT.

The J gene is TRBJ2-1, the V gene TRBV14; possible D gene TRBD2, 6 bases. This CDR3 is built from 14 residues. Trimming shortened V by 5 bases and J by 0 bases, and 8 bases separated the two germline ends. Germline CDR1 is SGHDN and CDR2 is FVKESK. The CDR3 sequence: CASSGGSSYNEQFF. As DNA, the CDR3 is TGTGCCAGCAGCGGGGGGAGCTCCTACAATGAGCAGTTCTTC.

This rearrangement joins TRBV27 to TRBJ1-5; TRBD1 matches 9 bases. CDR1 and CDR2 from the germline V gene are MNHEY and SMNVEV (reference sequence). This CDR3 has 14 residues. V was pared by 10 bases and J by 3 bases, with 7 bases of the junction left unmatched. For the CDR3, the DNA is TGTGCCACCCGGGACAGGGTAAACAATCAGCCCCAGCATTTT. Its translation: CATRDRVNNQPQHF.

This clone was seen more than once but under ten times. The V and J genes are TRBV30 and TRBJ1-5; D is uncertain. The CDR3 spans 13 residues. The germline V and J ends were trimmed by 0 bases and 5 bases, with 8 bases remaining between them. Germline CDR1 GTSNPN, CDR2 SVGIG (reference sequence). CDR3: CAWSVRGYQPQHF. CDR3 bases: TGTGCCTGGAGTGTGCGGGGTTATCAGCCCCAGCATTTT.

The rearrangement links TRBV21-1 to TRBJ1-5; the D call of TRBD1 is as the table states it, not checked on the DNA. TRBV21-1 is a listed pseudogene. The CDR3 totals 16 residues. The CDR3 region has the DNA TGTGCCAGCAGCCTGACAGGGGCCGCTTACGGTCAGCCCCAGCATTTT. This codes for CASSLTGAAYGQPQHF.

This rearrangement joins TRBV5-1 to TRBJ1-5; maybe TRBD1 (5 bases). From germline, CDR1 is SGHRS and CDR2 YFSETQ. V was shortened by 2 bases and J by 5 bases, with 8 bases between the two germline ends. This CDR3 region has 13 residues. The CDR3 protein is CASSFGTDQPQHF. CDR3 DNA sequence: TGCGCCAGCAGCTTCGGGACTGATCAGCCCCAGCATTTT.

In this sample, this clone turned up a few times. The chain carries TRBV7-2 and TRBJ2-4; a possible D gene is TRBD1 (6 bases). The CDR3 contains 12 residues. The germline V gene encodes CDR1 SGHTA and CDR2 FQGNSA. The V and J ends lost 6 bases and 6 bases respectively, with 9 bases between them. The CDR3 spells CASRSQGNIQYF. The CDR3 nucleotides are TGTGCCAGCAGGTCACAGGGAAACATTCAGTACTTC.

This clone was seen a handful of times. This rearrangement joins TRBV5-1 to TRBJ2-1, with TRBD2 matching over 9 bases. Trimming took 3 bases from V and 6 from J; bases not matched to a gene: 4. Germline CDR1 SGHRS, CDR2 YFSETQ. The CDR3 is 14 amino acids. The CDR3 DNA reads TGCGCCAGCAGCTCGTGGACTAGCGCCAATGAGCAGTTCTTC. Protein product: CASSSWTSANEQFF.

This clone was observed a few times. The gene calls are TRBV5-1 and TRBJ2-3; TRBD2 matches 7 bases. Trimming at V came to 2 bases and at J to 2 bases, leaving 14 bases not matched to a gene. In germline, CDR1 is SGHRS, CDR2 YFSETQ. The CDR3 runs to 18 residues. CDR3 nucleotide sequence: TGCGCCAGCAGCTTACAAAGCGGAGCGGGGACCTCCACAGATACGCAGTATTTT. Protein sequence: CASSLQSGAGTSTDTQYF. Full variable domain (outside the CDR3, taken from reference TRBV5-1 and TRBJ2-3): KAGVTQTPRYLIKTRGQQVTLSCSPISGHRSVSWYQQTPGQGLQFLFEYFSETQRNKGNFPGRFSGRQFSNSRSEMNVSTLELGDSALYLCASSLQSGAGTSTDTQYFGPGTRLTVL.

In this sample, this clone turned up a few times. This sequence joins TRBV4-2 and TRBJ2-1, with a possible D match to TRBD2 (6 bases). This CDR3 comprises 15 residues. The V gene lost 4 bases and the J gene lost 0 bases, with 10 bases spanning the gap. The germline V gene encodes CDR1 LGHNA and CDR2 YNFKEQ. CDR3 loop: CASSPDGSSYNEQFF. The DNA for the CDR3 is TGTGCCAGCAGCCCGGACGGGAGCTCCTACAATGAGCAGTTCTTC.

The chain links TRBV30 to TRBJ2-2, with 9 bases lining up with TRBD2. The CDR3 contains 15 residues. The trim removed 4 bases at V and 6 bases at J, leaving 9 bases unmatched. CDR1 is GTSNPN, CDR2 SVGIG, per germline (reference sequence). The chain's CDR3 is CAWTAGLATAGELFF. DNA of the CDR3: TGTGCCTGGACCGCTGGACTAGCGACAGCCGGGGAGCTGTTTTTT.

V usage is TRBV27 and J usage is TRBJ1-2, with 7 bases identical to TRBD1. CDR1 and CDR2 from the germline V gene are MNHEY and SMNVEV (reference sequence). The CDR3 length is 14 residues. With V trimmed by 3 bases and J by 4 bases, 5 bases remained unmatched. CDR3 sequence (DNA): TGTGCCAGCAGTTTCTCGGGACAGCCCTATGGCTACACCTTC. Translated: CASSFSGQPYGYTF.